Listed here are 21 T cell receptor beta chains from one sample, sequenced in a study of Ad26.COV2.S vaccination and SARS-CoV-2 variants. Treatment described: about 20 received Ad26.COV2.S at low or high dose, single or two shots; roughly five received placebo; per-sample allocation not given. Sampling was performed 63 days after the first vaccine or placebo injection. Profiling relied on immunoSEQ multiplex PCR, and the TCRdb table lists in-frame clones only, not all of them. The table has over 400,000 clones, about nine tenths seen once. Source: peripheral blood, taken in a trial of Ad26.COV2.S vaccine versus placebo. These receptors originate from a person aged 18-65 years who received the Ad26.COV2.S COVID-19 vaccine or a placebo.

J is TRBJ2-5 and V is TRBV7-6, with a weak D call TRBD1 (6 bases). Deletions cut 1 base from V and 1 base from J, with 10 bases between. CDR1 and CDR2 from the germline V gene are SGHVS and FNYEAQ. The CDR3 length is 15 residues. The chain's CDR3 is CASSLETGFQETQYF. Written as DNA, the CDR3 is TGTGCCAGCAGCTTAGAAACAGGGTTCCAAGAGACCCAGTACTTC.

The chain is built from TRBV27 and TRBJ2-1, with 11 bases identical to TRBD1. The V segment lost 5 bases and the J segment 7 bases; nucleotides outside the gene matches: 10. The length of the CDR3 is 16 residues. CDR1 MNHEY and CDR2 SMNVEV come from the germline V gene (reference sequence). In nucleotides, the CDR3 is TGTGCCAGCAGTCAAAGGACAGGGGGCAACGGGAATGAGCAGTTCTTC. Its protein product is CASSQRTGGNGNEQFF.

V and J are TRBV7-9 and TRBJ2-2; 7 bases are shared with TRBD1. Germline V gene lookup returns CDR1 SEHNR and CDR2 FQNEAQ (reference sequence). This CDR3 spans 15 amino acids. V was clipped by 8 bases and J by 0 bases; unmatched bases: 6. CDR3 DNA sequence: TGTGCCAGCTCAAAGGGGGCTTCGAACACCGGGGAGCTGTTTTTT. As protein: CASSKGASNTGELFF. Full variable domain (outside the CDR3, taken from reference TRBV7-9 and TRBJ2-2): DTGVSQNPRHKITKRGQNVTFRCDPISEHNRLYWYRQTLGQGPEFLTYFQNEAQLEKSRLLSDRFSAERPKGSFSTLEIQRTEQGDSAMYLCASSKGASNTGELFFGEGSRLTVL.

This chain links TRBV5-4 with TRBJ2-2, with D unclear. The germline V gene has CDR1 SGHNT and CDR2 YYREEE (reference sequence). V gave up 4 bases and J gave up 8 bases, with 15 bases separating them. This CDR3 contains 14 residues. The CDR3: CASSRTDLLGELFF. CDR3 sequence (DNA): TGTGCCAGCAGCCGAACGGACCTCCTAGGGGAGCTGTTTTTT.

The chain couples TRBV7-6 to TRBJ1-5, with D possibly TRBD1 on 5 matching bases. The CDR3 has 15 amino acids. Germline CDR1 reads SGHVS; CDR2 reads FNYEAQ. Trimming shortened V by 2 bases and J by 2 bases, and 10 bases separated the two germline ends. The CDR3, as DNA: TGTGCCAGCAGCTTAATGGCAGGGCGCAATCAGCCCCAGCATTTT. Its translation: CASSLMAGRNQPQHF. The variable domain in full, with the rest retrieved from reference TRBV7-6 and TRBJ1-5, is GAGVSQSPRYKVTKRGQDVALRCDPISGHVSLYWYRQALGQGPEFLTYFNYEAQQDKSGLPNDRFSAERPEGSISTLTIQRTEQRDSAMYRCASSLMAGRNQPQHFGDGTRLSIL.

V is TRBV7-8 and J is TRBJ2-1; D ambiguous. The CDR3 sequence is 13 residues long. Germline V gene data show CDR1 as SGHVS and CDR2 as FQNEAQ. The V gene lost 0 bases and the J gene lost 10 bases, with 10 bases spanning the gap. This chain's CDR3 is CASSLAPPGEQFF. CDR3 nucleotide sequence: TGTGCCAGCAGCTTAGCCCCGCCTGGGGAGCAGTTCTTC.

The rearrangement links TRBV5-1 to TRBJ1-5; TRBD1 matches at 9 bases. CDR3 length: 14 residues. Germline CDR1 reads SGHRS; CDR2 reads YFSETQ. V trimming: 5 bases; J trimming: 4 bases; junction bases outside the gene matches: 4. The CDR3 DNA reads TGCGCCAGCAGGGCGGGGACAGGGAATCAGCCCCAGCATTTT. The encoded protein is CASRAGTGNQPQHF.

The chain links TRBV7-9 to TRBJ1-1; maybe TRBD1 (6 bases). V was pared by 10 bases and J by 3 bases, with 24 bases between. CDR3 size: 16 residues. Germline V gives CDR1 SEHNR, CDR2 FQNEAQ (reference sequence). In DNA form, the CDR3 reads TGTGCCACCAACTTTGCCAGGGGCGTTTGGGACACTGAAGCTTTCTTT. It encodes CATNFARGVWDTEAFF.

V usage is TRBV28 and J usage is TRBJ1-6; no clear D gene. The CDR3 is made up of 13 amino acids. With 10 bases removed from V and 0 bases from J, the gap between germline ends came to 7 bases. Germline V gene data show CDR1 as MDHEN and CDR2 as SYDVKM. DNA of the CDR3: TGTGCCACCCTGCCCTCCTATAATTCACCCCTCCACTTT. It codes for CATLPSYNSPLHF. The full variable domain, rest sourced from reference TRBV28 and TRBJ1-6, is DVKVTQSSRYLVKRTGEKVFLECVQDMDHENMFWYRQDPGLGLRLIYFSYDVKMKEKGDIPEGYSVSREKKERFSLILESASTNQTSMYLCATLPSYNSPLHFGNGTRLTVT.

CDR3 DNA sequence: TGTGCCAGCTCACCACCCCCAGGAATAGGCGGGGGCTATGGCTACACCTTC. Protein: CASSPPPGIGGGYGYTF. V and J are TRBV18 and TRBJ1-2; D possibly corresponds to TRBD1 (5 bases). This CDR3 region has 17 residues. The V and J ends lost 0 bases and 4 bases respectively, with 18 bases between them. Germline assignment: CDR1 KGHSH and CDR2 LQKENI.

V usage is TRBV19 and J usage is TRBJ1-2; D may be TRBD1 (5 bases). CDR3 length equals 13 residues. Germline CDR1 reads LNHDA; CDR2 reads SQIVND (reference sequence). The V gene lost 3 bases and the J gene lost 3 bases, with 8 bases spanning the gap. In DNA, the CDR3 is TGTGCCAGTAGTATGGGGGTATACTATGGCTACACCTTC. Translation: CASSMGVYYGYTF.

This clone has more than one count but fewer than ten. The chain couples TRBV4-3 to TRBJ2-7; 9 bases fit TRBD1. The CDR3 is 15 residues long. V gave up 3 bases and J gave up 4 bases; unmatched junction bases: 7. The V gene's germline CDR1 is LGHNA and CDR2 YSLEER. CDR3 nucleotide sequence: TGCGCCAGCAGCCATGGCTGGACAGGGGAGTACGAGCAGTACTTC. As protein: CASSHGWTGEYEQYF.

This chain links TRBV7-2 with TRBJ2-6; D unclear. The germline V gene has CDR1 SGHTA and CDR2 FQGNSA. V dropped 5 bases and J dropped 4 bases, with 18 bases sitting between them. The CDR3 length is 17 residues. The CDR3 sequence is CASSTTPLGSGANVLTF. The DNA of the CDR3 is TGTGCCAGCAGCACAACTCCTTTAGGCTCCGGGGCCAACGTCCTGACTTTC.

J is TRBJ2-4 and V is TRBV3-1 (or the pseudogene TRBV3-2), with D possibly matching TRBD2 (7 bases). The CDR3 runs to 16 residues. The germline gives CDR1 LGHDT, CDR2 YNNKEL (reference sequence). Trimming stripped 1 base from V and 3 bases from J, with 13 bases between. This chain's CDR3 is CASSQVGGVHKNIQYF. CDR3 bases: TGTGCCAGCAGCCAAGTAGGGGGGGTACACAAAAACATTCAGTACTTC.

Here the CDR3 DNA reads TGTGCCACCAGCAGAGGAACTAGCTCTGGGGCCAACGTCCTGACTTTC. It is translated as CATSRGTSSGANVLTF. The V and J genes are TRBV15 and TRBJ2-6; D perhaps matches TRBD2 (5 bases). The ends were cut back, 1 base at V and 0 bases at J, with 7 bases in the middle. Germline-derived CDR1 and CDR2 are LNHNV and YYDKDF (reference sequence). The CDR3 extends over 16 amino acids.

The chain has TRBV27 and TRBJ2-2, with a weak D call TRBD2 (6 bases). The CDR3 is made up of 14 amino acids. Trimming left V 8 bases short and J 4 bases short, with 14 bases between. Looked up from germline, CDR1 is MNHEY and CDR2 is SMNVEV (reference sequence). CDR3 coding DNA: TGTGCCAGCGGGGAGTCCGGGAGCACCGGGGAGCTGTTTTTT. Its protein product is CASGESGSTGELFF.

V usage is TRBV5-1 and J usage is TRBJ2-3; maybe TRBD1 (5 bases). The germline V gene encodes CDR1 SGHRS and CDR2 YFSETQ. CDR3 length: 15 residues. V lost 0 bases to trimming and J lost 0 bases, with 8 bases between them. This CDR3 is CASSLGPGSTDTQYF. For the CDR3, the DNA is TGCGCCAGCAGCTTGGGCCCAGGGAGCACAGATACGCAGTATTTT.

The rearrangement joins TRBV24-1 to TRBJ1-2; D is unresolved. The V end lost 9 bases, the J end lost 6 bases, and 13 bases lay between the germline ends. Germline CDR1 reads KGHDR; CDR2 reads SFDVKD. The CDR3 runs to 12 residues. The CDR3 loop is CATAGYRDGYTF. Written as DNA, the CDR3 is TGTGCCACCGCGGGATACCGCGATGGCTACACCTTC.

This rearrangement joins TRBV19 to TRBJ2-7, with 7 bases identical to TRBD1. The ends lost 2 bases at V and 5 bases at J; junction bases unmatched: 6. The CDR3 runs to 14 residues. Germline V gene lookup returns CDR1 LNHDA and CDR2 SQIVND (reference sequence). The CDR3 nucleotides read TGTGCCAGTAGTATAAGGGGCAGGGGGAACGAGCAGTACTTC. Encoded protein: CASSIRGRGNEQYF.

The count of this clone is one. This chain links TRBV11-2 with TRBJ2-1; 8 nucleotides match TRBD1. The V gene's germline CDR1 is SGHAT and CDR2 FQNNGV. CDR3 length: 14 residues. Unmatched junction bases numbered 9, after V lost 5 bases and J lost 9 bases. The CDR3 DNA follows: TGTGCCAGCAGCCACGGCATACAGGGGGGTGAGCAGTTCTTC. The encoded protein is CASSHGIQGGEQFF. Full variable domain (rest looked up from reference TRBV11-2 and TRBJ2-1): EAGVAQSPRYKIIEKRQSVAFWCNPISGHATLYWYQQILGQGPKLLIQFQNNGVVDDSQLPKDRFSAERLKGVDSTLKIQPAKLEDSAVYLCASSHGIQGGEQFFGPGTRLTVL.

The genes are TRBV28 and TRBJ2-5; 9 bases are shared with TRBD1. J gave up 5 bases and V 4 bases, and 11 bases lay outside the gene matches. This CDR3 has 16 amino acids. Germline CDR1 and CDR2: MDHEN and SYDVKM. As DNA, the CDR3 is TGTGCCAGCAGTTCACCGGGACAGGGCTCTCTGGAGACCCAGTACTTC. Translated: CASSSPGQGSLETQYF.